The T cell receptor beta chain described here comes from a study of T cell repertoires in cytomegalovirus infection. About the study: Both CMV infection and a matching HLA type were indicated by public TCR beta signatures. Study results and caveats: CMV-specific TCR beta clonotypes restricted by HLA-C were the ones dominating the ex vivo response.

About this clonotype: Its antigen is not known.

Trimming cost V 1 base and J 15 bases, with 16 bases left between them. The CDR3 is 13 residues long. Looked up from germline, CDR1 is SGHTA and CDR2 is FQGNSA. TCRdb used MiXCR to reprocess the reads, holding one entry per CDR3 protein. The sample includes a few hundred thousand distinct CDR3 sequences, roughly 43% of them seen just once. The V and J genes are TRBV7-2 and TRBJ2-1; TRBD2 might be the D (5 bases). Sequences were derived from cultured PBMCs, sampled from culture after CMV antigen stimulation. This receptor was taken from a human donor in good health (CMV status not recorded). Some clones in this sample may be carry-over from other donors' samples. CDR3: CASSLGTTGYRFF. Written as DNA, the CDR3 is TGTGCCAGCAGCTTAGGGACCACGGGGTACCGGTTCTTC. The entire variable domain, with the rest obtained from reference TRBV7-2 and TRBJ2-1, is as follows: GAGVSQSPSNKVTEKGKDVELRCDPISGHTALYWYRQSLGQGLEFLIYFQGNSAPDKSGLPSDRFSAERTGGSVSTLTIQRTQQEDSAVYLCASSLGTTGYRFFGPGTRLTVL.